This T cell receptor (beta chain) originates from a study of human T cells and chemical hapten exposure. As for the study in general: The patients, most of them female, presented with alopecia areata, totalis or universalis.

TCRdb reanalysed the RACE reads using MiXCR and keeps one entry per CDR3 protein. The sample lists about 400,000 distinct CDR3 sequences, about 6% occurring once. CDR1 and CDR2 (germline): SGHTA, FQGNSA. The CDR3 contains 13 residues. With respect to this clonotype: Its antigen remains unidentified. Compared with germline, one end of the junction differs, possibly owing to a read error.

Time point in this sample: patch test 2, 6 weeks after DPC sensitization. This sample's treatment: therapeutic diphenylcyclopropenone sensitization with weekly scalp DPC. Findings of the study overall: Significantly more large CDR3 similarity clusters were formed by expanded TCRs than by controls.

This material consisted of whole blood, taken in connection with sensitization to the hapten diphenylcyclopropenone (DPC). V usage is TRBV7-2 and J usage is TRBJ2-3; maybe TRBD1 (6 bases). The TCR was taken from a woman between 18 and 30 years old with alopecia areata. Some clones in this sample may be carry-over from other donors' samples. Here the CDR3 reads CASTQGGRGHLNF. CDR3 nucleotides: TGTGCCAGCACCCAGGGCGGCAGGGGCCACCTGAATTTT.